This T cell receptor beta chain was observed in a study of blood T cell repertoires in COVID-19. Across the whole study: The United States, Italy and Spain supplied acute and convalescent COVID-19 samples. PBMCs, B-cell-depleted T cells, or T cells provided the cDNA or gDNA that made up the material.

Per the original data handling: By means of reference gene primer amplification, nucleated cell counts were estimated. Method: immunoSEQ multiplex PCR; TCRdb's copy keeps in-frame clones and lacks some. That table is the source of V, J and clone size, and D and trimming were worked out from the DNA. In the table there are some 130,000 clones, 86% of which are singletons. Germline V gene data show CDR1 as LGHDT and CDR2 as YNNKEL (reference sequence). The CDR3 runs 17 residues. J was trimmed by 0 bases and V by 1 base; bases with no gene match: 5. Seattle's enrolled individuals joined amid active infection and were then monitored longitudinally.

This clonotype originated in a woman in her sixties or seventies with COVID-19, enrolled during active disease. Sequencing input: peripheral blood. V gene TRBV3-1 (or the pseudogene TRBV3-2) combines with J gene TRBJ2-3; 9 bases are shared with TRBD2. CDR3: CASSQGLRGGSTDTQYF. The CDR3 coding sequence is TGTGCCAGCAGCCAAGGATTGCGGGGGGGAAGCACAGATACGCAGTATTTT.